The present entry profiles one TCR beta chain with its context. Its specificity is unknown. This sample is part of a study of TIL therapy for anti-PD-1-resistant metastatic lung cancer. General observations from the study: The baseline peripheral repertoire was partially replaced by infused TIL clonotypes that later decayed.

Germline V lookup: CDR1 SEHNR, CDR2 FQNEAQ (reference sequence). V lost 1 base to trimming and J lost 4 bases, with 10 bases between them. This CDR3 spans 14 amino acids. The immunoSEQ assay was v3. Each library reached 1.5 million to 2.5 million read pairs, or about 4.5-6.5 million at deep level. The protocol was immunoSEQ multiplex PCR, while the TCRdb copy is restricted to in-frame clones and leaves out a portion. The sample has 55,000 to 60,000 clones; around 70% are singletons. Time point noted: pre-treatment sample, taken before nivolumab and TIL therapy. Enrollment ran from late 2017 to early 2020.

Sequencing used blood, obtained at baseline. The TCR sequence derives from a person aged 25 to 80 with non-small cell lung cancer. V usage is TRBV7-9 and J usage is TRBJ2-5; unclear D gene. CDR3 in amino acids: CASSLVGAGETQYF. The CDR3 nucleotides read TGTGCCAGCAGCTTAGTTGGAGCCGGAGAGACCCAGTACTTC. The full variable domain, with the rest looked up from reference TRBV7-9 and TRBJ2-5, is DTGVSQNPRHKITKRGQNVTFRCDPISEHNRLYWYRQTLGQGPEFLTYFQNEAQLEKSRLLSDRFSAERPKGSFSTLEIQRTEQGDSAMYLCASSLVGAGETQYFGPGTRLLVL.